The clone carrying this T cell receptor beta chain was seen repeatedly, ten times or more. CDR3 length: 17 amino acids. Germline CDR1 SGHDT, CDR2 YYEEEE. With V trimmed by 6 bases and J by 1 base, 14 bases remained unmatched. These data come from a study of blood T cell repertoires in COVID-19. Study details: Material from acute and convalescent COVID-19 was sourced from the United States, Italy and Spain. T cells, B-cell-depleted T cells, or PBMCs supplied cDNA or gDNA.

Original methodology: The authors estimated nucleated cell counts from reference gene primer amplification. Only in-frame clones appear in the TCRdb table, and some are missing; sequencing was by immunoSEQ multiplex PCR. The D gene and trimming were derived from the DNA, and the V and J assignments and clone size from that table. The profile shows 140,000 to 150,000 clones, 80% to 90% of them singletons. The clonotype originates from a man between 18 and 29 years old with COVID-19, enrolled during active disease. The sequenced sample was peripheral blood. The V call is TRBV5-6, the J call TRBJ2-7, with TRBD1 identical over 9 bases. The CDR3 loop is CASTRTGAGSGSYEQYF. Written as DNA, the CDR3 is TGTGCCAGCACCCGGACAGGGGCGGGTTCGGGATCCTACGAGCAGTACTTC.